What follows are 25 T cell receptor beta chains derived from one specimen sequenced in a study of blood T cell repertoires in COVID-19. Sequenced by immunoSEQ multiplex PCR; TCRdb stores in-frame clones only, minus some. The sample records roughly 150,000 clones, roughly 80% being singletons. Sequences were obtained from peripheral blood. These receptors were collected from a man between 65 and 85 years old with active or convalescent COVID-19.

This chain uses TRBV3-1 (or the pseudogene TRBV3-2) with TRBJ2-5; possible D gene TRBD2, 6 bases. This CDR3 is built from 15 residues. The V gene's germline CDR1 is LGHDT and CDR2 YNNKEL (reference sequence). Trimming removed 1 base at V and 4 bases at J, with 13 bases between. The CDR3 reads CASSQAGSGVETQYF. The CDR3 DNA sequence: TGTGCCAGCAGCCAAGCGGGTTCGGGGGTAGAGACCCAGTACTTC.

CDR3 sequence reads: CASSSDRIGGYTF. The DNA for the CDR3 is TGTGCCAGCAGCTCGGACAGGATCGGTGGCTACACCTTC. The chain uses TRBV5-4 and TRBJ1-2; TRBD1 matches 7 bases. CDR1 and CDR2 (germline): SGHNT, YYREEE (reference sequence). This CDR3 is built from 13 residues. Trimming at V came to 3 bases and at J to 7 bases, leaving 6 bases not matched to a gene. Filled out from reference TRBV5-4 and TRBJ1-2, the complete variable domain reads ETGVTQSPTHLIKTRGQQVTLRCSSQSGHNTVSWYQQALGQGPQFIFQYYREEENGRGNFPPRFSGLQFPNYSSELNVNALELDDSALYLCASSSDRIGGYTFGSGTRLTVV.

The rearrangement joins TRBV12-3 or TRBV12-4 to TRBJ2-7, with a weak D call TRBD2 (6 bases). The CDR3 contains 13 residues. The V end lost 7 bases, the J end lost 3 bases, and 13 bases lay between the germline ends. The CDR3 sequence: CASTEGLVYEQYF. CDR3 DNA: TGTGCCAGCACGGAGGGCCTTGTCTACGAGCAGTACTTC.

The V gene is TRBV27, the J gene TRBJ2-1, with D possibly TRBD2 on 6 matching bases. The CDR3 spans 15 residues. With 2 bases removed from V and 1 base from J, the gap between germline ends came to 9 bases. Germline V gene lookup returns CDR1 MNHEY and CDR2 SMNVEV (reference sequence). The chain's CDR3 is CASSLTTSSYNEQFF. The DNA of the CDR3 is TGTGCCAGCAGTTTAACGACTAGTTCCTACAATGAGCAGTTCTTC.

This chain joins TRBV9 and TRBJ2-3; 10 bases fit TRBD2. The CDR3 runs to 18 residues. CDR1 SGDLS and CDR2 YYNGEE come from the germline V gene. Germline trimming cut 0 bases from V and 4 bases from J; bases unmatched to any gene: 11. Here the CDR3 DNA reads TGTGCCAGCAGCGTAGGAGTTCTAGCGGGAGTGGGGGCAGATACGCAGTATTTT. Residues: CASSVGVLAGVGADTQYF.

This clone was observed a few times. The V gene is TRBV19, the J gene TRBJ1-5, with D uncertain. Trimming pared 1 base from V and 7 bases from J, leaving 17 bases between. Germline CDR1 and CDR2: LNHDA and SQIVND (reference sequence). The CDR3 is made up of 16 amino acids. The CDR3 sequence: CASSIGRRGRVQPQHF. CDR3 in DNA: TGTGCCAGTAGTATAGGCCGGCGTGGGCGTGTCCAGCCCCAGCATTTT.

The V call is TRBV3-1 (or the pseudogene TRBV3-2), the J call TRBJ1-6, with no clear D. The CDR3 runs 16 residues. Germline values: CDR1 LGHDT, CDR2 YNNKEL (reference sequence). The V end was cut by 0 bases, the J end by 6 bases, with 12 bases between. The DNA of the CDR3 is TGTGCCAGCAGCCAAGATCATGGGAGTGGTAATTCACCCCTCCACTTT. Amino acids: CASSQDHGSGNSPLHF.

This chain connects TRBV5-1 to TRBJ1-1; D remains unclear. Germline CDR1 is SGHRS and CDR2 is YFSETQ. With 4 bases removed from V and 1 base from J, the gap between germline ends came to 11 bases. The CDR3 length is 14 residues. The CDR3, as DNA: TGCGCCAGCAGCGTAGCCGTCAGGAACACTGAAGCTTTCTTT. Translated: CASSVAVRNTEAFF.

The V gene is TRBV19, the J gene TRBJ1-2, with D hard to call. CDR1 LNHDA and CDR2 SQIVND come from the germline V gene (reference sequence). The length of the CDR3 is 16 residues. The germline V and J ends were trimmed by 0 bases and 4 bases, with 15 bases remaining between them. CDR3 bases: TGTGCCAGTAGTATAGATGAGCGAAGTACCGGCTATGGCTACACCTTC. Its translation is CASSIDERSTGYGYTF.

The CDR3 reads CASSLNLGGTDTQYF. CDR3 coding DNA: TGTGCCAGCAGTTTAAATCTCGGAGGCACAGATACGCAGTATTTT. This chain connects TRBV28 to TRBJ2-3, with D hard to call. V was cut by 2 bases and J by 1 base, with 10 bases left in between. Germline CDR1 reads MDHEN; CDR2 reads SYDVKM. This CDR3 has 15 amino acids.

The V and J genes are TRBV4-3 and TRBJ1-2, with D maybe TRBD1 (6 bases). With 4 bases removed from V and 5 bases from J, the gap between germline ends came to 11 bases. CDR1 LGHNA and CDR2 YSLEER come from the germline V gene. This CDR3 is 13 amino acids long. The DNA for the CDR3 is TGCGCCAGCAGCCCGGGAGGGACATATGGCTACACCTTC. The encoded protein is CASSPGGTYGYTF.

Only a few counts were recorded for this clone. This rearrangement joins TRBV6-2 or TRBV6-3 to TRBJ2-1, with 14 bases identical to TRBD2. V was pared by 6 bases and J by 14 bases, with 9 bases of the junction left unmatched. Germline V gives CDR1 MNHEY, CDR2 SVGEGT. This CDR3 contains 14 residues. CDR3: CASSGTSGRGGEFF. The CDR3 DNA reads as TGTGCCAGCAGCGGGACTAGCGGGAGAGGGGGGGAGTTCTTC.

The chain carries TRBV10-1 and TRBJ2-7; 7 nucleotides align to TRBD2. The CDR3 length is 13 residues. In germline, CDR1 is WNHNN, CDR2 SYGVQD (reference sequence). V was pared by 9 bases and J by 0 bases, with 5 bases of the junction left unmatched. For the CDR3, the DNA is TGCGCCAGTACCGGGACTAACTCCTACGAGCAGTACTTC. As protein: CASTGTNSYEQYF.

This chain uses TRBV4-2 with TRBJ2-2; 7 bases match TRBD2. The V segment lost 2 bases and the J segment 0 bases; nucleotides outside the gene matches: 3. The CDR3 totals 16 residues. Germline loops: CDR1 LGHNA, CDR2 YNFKEQ. This CDR3 is CASSQRAGTNTGELFF. The CDR3 DNA reads TGTGCCAGCAGCCAACGAGCGGGGACGAACACCGGGGAGCTGTTTTTT.

The chain has TRBV19 and TRBJ2-7, with D perhaps matching TRBD1 (6 bases). CDR1 and CDR2 (germline): LNHDA, SQIVND (reference sequence). Trimming removed 9 bases at V and 0 bases at J, with 12 bases between. The CDR3 length is 13 residues. The CDR3 DNA is TGTGCCAGCCGTGACAGGAGCTCCTACGAGCAGTACTTC. Translated: CASRDRSSYEQYF.

J is TRBJ1-1 and V is TRBV18; D might be TRBD1 (6 bases). V was cut by 3 bases and J by 1 base, with 12 bases left in between. Germline V gene sequence: CDR1 KGHSH, CDR2 LQKENI. The CDR3 totals 15 residues. CDR3 sequence (DNA): TGTGCCAGCTCACCCCTGGACAGCCAGAACACTGAAGCTTTCTTT. Residues: CASSPLDSQNTEAFF.

This chain links TRBV7-8 with TRBJ2-1, with TRBD1 identical over 8 bases. J was trimmed by 5 bases and V by 4 bases; bases with no gene match: 10. The CDR3 extends over 16 amino acids. Germline V gene data show CDR1 as SGHVS and CDR2 as FQNEAQ. As DNA, the CDR3 is TGTGCCAGCAGCTCAGGACAGGGTGGTACGAACAATGAGCAGTTCTTC. It yields the protein CASSSGQGGTNNEQFF.

The chain recombines TRBV18 with TRBJ2-1; D uncertain. V lost 3 bases to trimming and J lost 0 bases, with 9 bases between them. From germline, CDR1 is KGHSH and CDR2 LQKENI. The CDR3 totals 15 residues. CDR3 sequence reads: CASSPAVLSYNEQFF. CDR3 coding DNA: TGTGCCAGCTCACCGGCGGTCCTCTCCTACAATGAGCAGTTCTTC.

This clone was detected only a few times. The chain links TRBV7-2 to TRBJ1-1; no definite D call. CDR1 and CDR2 from the germline V gene are SGHTA and FQGNSA. The CDR3 covers 15 residues. V was shortened by 1 base and J by 0 bases, with 9 bases between the two germline ends. The CDR3 sequence: CASSLGSRVNTEAFF. DNA of the CDR3: TGTGCCAGCAGCTTAGGATCGAGAGTGAACACTGAAGCTTTCTTT.

J is TRBJ1-1 and V is TRBV28; D not resolved. Trimming shortened V by 6 bases and J by 0 bases, and 11 bases separated the two germline ends. This CDR3 has 14 amino acids. Germline CDR1 is MDHEN and CDR2 is SYDVKM. CDR3 nucleotide sequence: TGTGCCAGCAGCGGGTACGGAATGAACACTGAAGCTTTCTTT. Its protein is CASSGYGMNTEAFF.

The chain carries TRBV11-3 and TRBJ2-7; 10 bases agree with TRBD2. Germline CDR1 and CDR2: SGHNT and YENEEA. The CDR3 has 15 residues. The junction had 5 bases not matched to a gene; V was cut back by 5 bases and J by 1 base. The CDR3 nucleotides are TGTGCCAGCAGCGCAGGGACTAGCGCTTCCTACGAGCAGTACTTC. Translated: CASSAGTSASYEQYF. Full variable domain (remainder filled in from reference TRBV11-3 and TRBJ2-7): EAGVVQSPRYKIIEKKQPVAFWCNPISGHNTLYWYLQNLGQGPELLIRYENEEAVDDSQLPKDRFSAERLKGVDSTLKIQPAELGDSAVYLCASSAGTSASYEQYFGPGTRLTVT.

In its sample, this clone was seen once. V is TRBV4-1 and J is TRBJ1-5, with a weak D call TRBD1 (5 bases). The germline gives CDR1 MGHRA, CDR2 YSYEKL. CDR3 length: 16 residues. Trimming removed 4 bases at V and 4 bases at J, with 17 bases between. CDR3 sequence: CASSPTGQGWNQPQHF. The CDR3 DNA reads as TGCGCCAGCAGCCCCACCGGGCAGGGATGGAATCAGCCCCAGCATTTT.

With respect to this clone: Other DNA sequences in this specimen translate into the identical CDR3. The chain links TRBV18 to TRBJ2-7; no reliable D call. Trimming took 3 bases from V and 3 from J, leaving 9 bases between them. CDR1 is KGHSH, CDR2 LQKENI, per germline. CDR3 length equals 13 residues. CDR3 loop: CASSPPGHYEQYF. CDR3 nucleotides: TGTGCCAGCTCACCCCCTGGCCACTACGAGCAGTACTTC.

The J gene is TRBJ2-7, the V gene TRBV7-2; D is possibly TRBD2 (7 bases). CDR3 size: 18 residues. The germline V gene has CDR1 SGHTA and CDR2 FQGNSA. The V and J ends lost 0 bases and 0 bases respectively, with 18 bases between them. The CDR3 sequence is CASSLAGGAAAGSYEQYF. For the CDR3, the DNA is TGTGCCAGCAGCTTAGCGGGGGGGGCGGCCGCGGGCTCCTACGAGCAGTACTTC.

This clone was counted only a few times. CDR3 DNA: TGCGCCAGCAGCATAGACAGGGAAGAGACCCAGTACTTC. This encodes CASSIDREETQYF. V and J are TRBV5-1 and TRBJ2-5; 7 bases are a match to TRBD1. The length of the CDR3 is 13 residues. V lost 4 bases, J lost 3 bases, and 3 bases stayed unmatched. Germline assignment: CDR1 SGHRS and CDR2 YFSETQ. The full variable domain, with the rest looked up from reference TRBV5-1 and TRBJ2-5, is KAGVTQTPRYLIKTRGQQVTLSCSPISGHRSVSWYQQTPGQGLQFLFEYFSETQRNKGNFPGRFSGRQFSNSRSEMNVSTLELGDSALYLCASSIDREETQYFGPGTRLLVL.